Below, 5 T cell receptor beta chains from the same sample are listed, as sequenced in a study of T cell responses to AZD1222 COVID-19 vaccine. The protocol was immunoSEQ multiplex PCR, while the TCRdb copy is restricted to in-frame clones and leaves out a portion. The repertoire holds about 96,000 clones, with 80% to 90% as singletons. The sequenced sample was peripheral blood, obtained on day 0 of AZD1222 vaccination. These TCRs come from an adult in good health.

Here the CDR3 DNA reads TGTGCCAGCAGCTTAAATGGGCGGTATCGGGAGACCCAGTACTTC. Protein sequence: CASSLNGRYRETQYF. The V call is TRBV7-3, the J call TRBJ2-5; no firm D call. Germline V lookup: CDR1 SGHTA, CDR2 FQGTGA. Deletions cut 1 base from V and 5 bases from J, with 14 bases between. The CDR3 has 15 amino acids.

The V and J genes are TRBV18 and TRBJ1-1, with D possibly TRBD1 on 6 matching bases. V dropped 5 bases and J dropped 1 base, with 8 bases sitting between them. Germline CDR1 reads KGHSH; CDR2 reads LQKENI. This CDR3 spans 13 amino acids. DNA for the CDR3: TGTGCCAGCTCAAGGGGGGGGAACACTGAAGCTTTCTTT. This translates into CASSRGGNTEAFF.

The chain joins TRBV28 to TRBJ1-4; D may be TRBD1 (5 bases). The CDR3 has 15 residues. Germline assignment: CDR1 MDHEN and CDR2 SYDVKM. Trimming took 5 bases from V and 4 from J, leaving 14 bases between them. CDR3 sequence: CASSAGGLDNEKLFF. As DNA, the CDR3 is TGTGCCAGCAGTGCTGGGGGGTTGGATAATGAAAAACTGTTTTTT.

The chain is built from TRBV5-1 and TRBJ1-1; no clear D. Germline lookup yields CDR1 SGHRS and CDR2 YFSETQ. V dropped 0 bases and J dropped 7 bases, with 10 bases sitting between them. The CDR3 loop spans 13 amino acids. This CDR3 is CASSLALGSEAFF. DNA of the CDR3: TGCGCCAGCAGCTTGGCCTTAGGGAGTGAAGCTTTCTTT. Combining the CDR3 with reference TRBV5-1 and TRBJ1-1 gives the whole variable domain KAGVTQTPRYLIKTRGQQVTLSCSPISGHRSVSWYQQTPGQGLQFLFEYFSETQRNKGNFPGRFSGRQFSNSRSEMNVSTLELGDSALYLCASSLALGSEAFFGQGTRLTVV.

The rearrangement links TRBV24-1 to TRBJ1-5; D is perhaps TRBD1 (6 bases). V was shortened by 7 bases and J by 3 bases, with 15 bases between the two germline ends. This CDR3 is built from 15 residues. Germline assignment: CDR1 KGHDR and CDR2 SFDVKD. CDR3 loop: CATRIQGENNQPQHF. As DNA, the CDR3 is TGTGCCACCAGGATACAGGGAGAAAACAATCAGCCCCAGCATTTT.